Given below is one T cell receptor (beta chain) in context. The treatment: over 15 received Ad26.COV2.S at low or high dose, single or two shots; several received placebo; per-sample allocation not given. Specimen acquisition occurred on day 63 following the initial vaccine or placebo injection. At a Boston site, the person donating was an adult of 18-55 years. Ad26 vector vaccine expressed Wuhan-strain SARS-CoV-2 spike. This sample stems from a study of Ad26.COV2.S vaccination and SARS-CoV-2 variants. In the study overall: By the intramuscular route, Ad26.COV2.S was given once, or twice 56 days apart.

Trimming took 3 bases from V and 2 from J; bases not matched to a gene: 16. The germline gives CDR1 SGHTA, CDR2 FQGNSA. The CDR3 contains 19 residues. Sequencing was performed with immunoSEQ multiplex PCR; in TCRdb, only in-frame clones are kept and a portion is missing. The table shows fewer than 400,000 clones, with around four fifths occurring only once. The specimen was peripheral blood, collected in a trial of Ad26.COV2.S vaccine versus placebo. The source of this sequence is a person aged 18-65 years who received the Ad26.COV2.S COVID-19 vaccine or a placebo. This sequence joins TRBV7-2 and TRBJ2-3; TRBD1 matches at 8 bases. The CDR3 loop is CASSFGEGLTGAATDTQYF. The CDR3, as DNA: TGTGCCAGCAGCTTTGGCGAAGGTCTGACAGGGGCAGCCACAGATACGCAGTATTTT.